This TCR beta chain was retrieved from a study of Tregs in tolerant kidney transplant recipients. Study-wide results and caveats: The most relevant donor-specific Treg TCRbeta repertoire apparently came from expansion with activated donor B cells. In tolerant patients, donor-specific Tregs outgrew total Tregs, suggesting antigen-driven expansion. Changing PCR primers prevented nucleotide comparison between some patients' samples. The small number of patients limits these findings pending further validation.

Assay: immunoSEQ multiplex PCR; the TCRdb copy retains only in-frame clones and omits some. The table lists 15,000 or so clones, with about 26% in the top ten. Recipients received nonmyeloablative bone marrow transplants from related graft donors, with transient mixed chimerism. Notes on this clone: The antigen is unknown. Sequencing ends 3 residues short of the CDR3 end; the germline J gene provides the rest.

Germline loops: CDR1 SGHTA, CDR2 FQGNSA. Trimming took off 5 bases at V and 5 bases at J, with 16 bases between the two ends. CDR3 size: 14 residues. The receptor was isolated from a human patient who received a combined kidney and bone marrow transplant. A subset of T cells may come from the graft donor. V gene TRBV7-2 combines with J gene TRBJ2-7; weak D call: TRBD1 (5 bases). The input for sequencing was CD8+ T cells from blood (PBMCs), taken 6 months after the transplant. CDR3 in amino acids: CASSPGYGAHEQYF. CDR3 DNA, as far as it was read: TGTGCCAGCAGCCCCGGCTATGGGGCCCACGAG.